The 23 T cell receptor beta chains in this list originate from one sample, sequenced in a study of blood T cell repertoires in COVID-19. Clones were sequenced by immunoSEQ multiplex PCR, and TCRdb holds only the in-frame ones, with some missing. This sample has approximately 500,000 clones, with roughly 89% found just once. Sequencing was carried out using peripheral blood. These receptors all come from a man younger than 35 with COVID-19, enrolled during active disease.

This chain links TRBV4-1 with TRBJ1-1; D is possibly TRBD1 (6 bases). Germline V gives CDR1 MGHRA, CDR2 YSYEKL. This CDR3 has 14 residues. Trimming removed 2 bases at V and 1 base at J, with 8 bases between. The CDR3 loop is CASSQTGQNTEAFF. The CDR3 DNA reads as TGCGCCAGCAGCCAAACGGGACAGAACACTGAAGCTTTCTTT.

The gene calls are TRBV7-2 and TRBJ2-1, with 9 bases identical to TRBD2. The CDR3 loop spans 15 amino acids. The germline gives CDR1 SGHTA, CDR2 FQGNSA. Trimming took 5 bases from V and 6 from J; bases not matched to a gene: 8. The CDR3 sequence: CASSRLIAGVNEQFF. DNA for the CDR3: TGTGCCAGCAGCCGGTTGATAGCGGGGGTCAATGAGCAGTTCTTC. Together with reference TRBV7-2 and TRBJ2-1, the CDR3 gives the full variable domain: GAGVSQSPSNKVTEKGKDVELRCDPISGHTALYWYRQSLGQGLEFLIYFQGNSAPDKSGLPSDRFSAERTGGSVSTLTIQRTQQEDSAVYLCASSRLIAGVNEQFFGPGTRLTVL.

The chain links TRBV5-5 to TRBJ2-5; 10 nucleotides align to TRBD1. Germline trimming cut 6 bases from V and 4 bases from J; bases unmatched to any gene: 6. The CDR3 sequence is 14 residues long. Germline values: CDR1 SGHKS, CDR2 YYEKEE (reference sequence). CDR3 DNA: TGTGCCAGCAACCACGACAGGGGGCGAGAGACCCAGTACTTC. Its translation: CASNHDRGRETQYF.

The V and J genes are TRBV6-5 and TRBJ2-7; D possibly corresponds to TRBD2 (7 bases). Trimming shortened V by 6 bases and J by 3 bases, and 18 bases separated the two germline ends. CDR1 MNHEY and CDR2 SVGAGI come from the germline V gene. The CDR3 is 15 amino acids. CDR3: CASSPRGGRGYEQYF. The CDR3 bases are TGTGCCAGCAGCCCGAGGGGGGGCAGGGGCTACGAGCAGTACTTC.

The CDR3 nucleotides read TGCGCCAGCAGCTTGGATGGGGAGGCCGGGGAGCTGTTTTTT. Protein sequence: CASSLDGEAGELFF. The chain links TRBV5-1 to TRBJ2-2; D may be TRBD2 (6 bases). CDR3 size: 14 residues. Trimming left V 0 bases short and J 6 bases short, with 9 bases between. Germline V lookup: CDR1 SGHRS, CDR2 YFSETQ. The full variable domain, its missing parts supplied by reference TRBV5-1 and TRBJ2-2, is KAGVTQTPRYLIKTRGQQVTLSCSPISGHRSVSWYQQTPGQGLQFLFEYFSETQRNKGNFPGRFSGRQFSNSRSEMNVSTLELGDSALYLCASSLDGEAGELFFGEGSRLTVL.

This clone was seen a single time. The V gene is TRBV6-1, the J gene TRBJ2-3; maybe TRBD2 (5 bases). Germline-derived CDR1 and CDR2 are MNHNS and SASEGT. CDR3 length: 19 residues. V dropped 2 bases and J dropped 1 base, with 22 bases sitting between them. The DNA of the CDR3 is TGTGCCAGCAGTGAAAGGCCCCCGCGCGGAGGAATCGGCACAGATACGCAGTATTTT. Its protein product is CASSERPPRGGIGTDTQYF.

The CDR3 coding sequence is TGTGCCAGCAGTCCCGGAGCCCAGCCCCAGCATTTT. Its protein product is CASSPGAQPQHF. V usage is TRBV2 and J usage is TRBJ1-5; D is unclear. This CDR3 spans 12 amino acids. Germline V lookup: CDR1 SNHLY, CDR2 FYNNEI. The V and J ends lost 5 bases and 7 bases respectively, with 9 bases between them.

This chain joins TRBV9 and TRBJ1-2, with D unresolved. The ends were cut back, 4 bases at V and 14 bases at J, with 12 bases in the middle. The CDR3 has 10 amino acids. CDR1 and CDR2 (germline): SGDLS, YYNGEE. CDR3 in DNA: TGTGCCAGCAGCCCCGGGGATCAGACCTTC. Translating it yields CASSPGDQTF. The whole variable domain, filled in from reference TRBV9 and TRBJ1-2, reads DSGVTQTPKHLITATGQRVTLRCSPRSGDLSVYWYQQSLDQGLQFLIQYYNGEERAKGNILERFSAQQFPDLHSELNLSSLELGDSALYFCASSPGDQTFGSGTRLTVV.

The CDR3 reads CAISSTGAYTEAFF. CDR3 nucleotides: TGTGCCATCAGTTCGACAGGGGCCTACACTGAAGCTTTCTTT. The chain links TRBV10-3 to TRBJ1-1; 8 nucleotides line up with TRBD1. The junction had 5 bases not matched to a gene; V was cut back by 5 bases and J by 3 bases. From germline, CDR1 is ENHRY and CDR2 SYGVKD. This CDR3 comprises 14 residues.

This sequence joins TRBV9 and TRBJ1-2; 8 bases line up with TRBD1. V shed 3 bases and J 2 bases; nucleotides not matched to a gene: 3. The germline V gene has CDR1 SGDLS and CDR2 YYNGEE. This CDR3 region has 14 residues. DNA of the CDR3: TGTGCCAGCAGCGCTACAGGGGGGAACTATGGCTACACCTTC. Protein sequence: CASSATGGNYGYTF.

The CDR3 nucleotides read TGTGCCAGCAGCTTATTGGAAGGGCAGGGAGGTTCCTACGAGCAGTACTTC. This codes for CASSLLEGQGGSYEQYF. The chain carries TRBV11-2 and TRBJ2-7, with D possibly matching TRBD2 (6 bases). Germline V lookup: CDR1 SGHAT, CDR2 FQNNGV. The CDR3 runs to 17 residues. Deletions cut 2 bases from V and 1 base from J, with 18 bases between.

CDR3 coding DNA: TGTGCTAGTGGTTTCCTGGACAATTCCTACGAGCAGTACTTC. Its protein product is CASGFLDNSYEQYF. The V and J genes are TRBV12-5 and TRBJ2-7; weak D call: TRBD1 (5 bases). The V end lost 3 bases, the J end lost 1 base, and 10 bases lay between the germline ends. The CDR3 consists of 14 residues. Germline V gene lookup returns CDR1 LGHNT and CDR2 FRNRAP.

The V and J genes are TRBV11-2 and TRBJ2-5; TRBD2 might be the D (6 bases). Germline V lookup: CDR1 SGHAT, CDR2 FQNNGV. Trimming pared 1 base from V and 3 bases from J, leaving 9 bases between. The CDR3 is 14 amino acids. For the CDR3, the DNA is TGTGCCAGCAGCTTAGTGGGGACTGAAGAGACCCAGTACTTC. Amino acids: CASSLVGTEETQYF. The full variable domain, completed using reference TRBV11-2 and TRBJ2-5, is EAGVAQSPRYKIIEKRQSVAFWCNPISGHATLYWYQQILGQGPKLLIQFQNNGVVDDSQLPKDRFSAERLKGVDSTLKIQPAKLEDSAVYLCASSLVGTEETQYFGPGTRLLVL.

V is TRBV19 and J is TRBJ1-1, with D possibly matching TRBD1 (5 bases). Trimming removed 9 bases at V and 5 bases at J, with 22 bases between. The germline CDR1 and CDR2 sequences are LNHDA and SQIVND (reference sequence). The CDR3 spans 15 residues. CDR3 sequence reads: CASRWGGLRETEAFF. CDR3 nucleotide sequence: TGTGCCAGCCGGTGGGGCGGACTTCGGGAGACTGAAGCTTTCTTT.

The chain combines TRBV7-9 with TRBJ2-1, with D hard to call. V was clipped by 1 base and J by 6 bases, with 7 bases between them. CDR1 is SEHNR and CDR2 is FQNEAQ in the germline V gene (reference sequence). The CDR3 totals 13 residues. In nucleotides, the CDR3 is TGTGCCAGCAGCTTAGGTGCGTTCAATGAGCAGTTCTTC. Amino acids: CASSLGAFNEQFF.

This chain's CDR3 is CASSVGPLYNEQFF. Here the CDR3 DNA reads TGTGCCAGCAGCGTAGGTCCCCTATACAATGAGCAGTTCTTC. The chain is built from TRBV9 and TRBJ2-1; D not certain. The CDR3 has 14 amino acids. The germline CDR1 and CDR2 sequences are SGDLS and YYNGEE. Trimming pared 0 bases from V and 4 bases from J, leaving 8 bases between.

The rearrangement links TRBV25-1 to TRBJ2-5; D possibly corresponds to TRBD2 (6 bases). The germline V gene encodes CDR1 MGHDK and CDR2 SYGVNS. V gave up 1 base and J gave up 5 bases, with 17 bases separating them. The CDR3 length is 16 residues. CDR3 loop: CASSEFAGLVMETQYF. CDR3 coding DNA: TGTGCCAGCAGTGAATTCGCGGGACTTGTGATGGAGACCCAGTACTTC.

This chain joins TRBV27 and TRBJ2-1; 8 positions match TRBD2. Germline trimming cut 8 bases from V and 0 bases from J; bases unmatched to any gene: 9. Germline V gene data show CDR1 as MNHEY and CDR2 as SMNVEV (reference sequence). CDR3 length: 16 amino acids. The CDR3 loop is CASGPTSGRSYNEQFF. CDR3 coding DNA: TGTGCCAGCGGTCCCACTAGCGGCCGCTCCTACAATGAGCAGTTCTTC.

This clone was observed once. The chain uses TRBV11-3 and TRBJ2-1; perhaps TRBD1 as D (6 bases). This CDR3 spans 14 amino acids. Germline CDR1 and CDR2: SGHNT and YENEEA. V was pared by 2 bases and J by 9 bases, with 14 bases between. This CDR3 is CASSLQGPDSEQFF. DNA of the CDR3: TGTGCCAGCAGCTTACAGGGGCCCGACAGTGAGCAGTTCTTC.

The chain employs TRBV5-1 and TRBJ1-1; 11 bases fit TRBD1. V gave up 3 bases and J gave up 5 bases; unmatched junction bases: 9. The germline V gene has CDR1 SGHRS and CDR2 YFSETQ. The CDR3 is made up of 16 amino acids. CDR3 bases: TGCGCCAGCAGCTACGGACAGGGGGCTTTTAGGACTGAAGCTTTCTTT. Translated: CASSYGQGAFRTEAFF.

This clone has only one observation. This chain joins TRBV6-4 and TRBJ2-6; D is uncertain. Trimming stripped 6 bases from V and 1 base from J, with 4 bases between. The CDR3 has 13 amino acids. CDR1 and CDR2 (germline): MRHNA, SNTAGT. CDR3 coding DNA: TGTGCCAGCAGCCAATCTGGGGCCAACGTCCTGACTTTC. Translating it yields CASSQSGANVLTF.

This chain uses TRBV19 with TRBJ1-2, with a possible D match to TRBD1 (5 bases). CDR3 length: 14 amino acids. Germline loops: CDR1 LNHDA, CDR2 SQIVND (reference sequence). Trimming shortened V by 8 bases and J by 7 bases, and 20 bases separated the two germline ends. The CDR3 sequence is CASSHAGGDRGYTF. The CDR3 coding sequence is TGTGCCAGTTCGCACGCGGGAGGGGATCGTGGCTACACCTTC.

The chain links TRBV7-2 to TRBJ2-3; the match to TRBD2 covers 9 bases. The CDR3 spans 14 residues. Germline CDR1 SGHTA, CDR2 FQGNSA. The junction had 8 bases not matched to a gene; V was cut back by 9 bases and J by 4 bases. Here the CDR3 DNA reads TGTGCCAGTAAGCCGGGACTAGCCTCAGATACGCAGTATTTT. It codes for CASKPGLASDTQYF.